The 9 T cell receptor beta chains below all came from one sample that was sequenced in a study of cytomegalovirus exposure and HLA in healthy donors. The PCR used 60 Vbeta and 13 Jbeta primers. Clones were sequenced by immunoSEQ multiplex PCR, and TCRdb holds only the in-frame ones, with some missing. The sample contains 120,000 or so clones, around 75% of which appear only once. The sequenced sample consisted of PBMCs. These receptors came from a woman in her forties or fifties in good health and CMV-seropositive.

The V call is TRBV9, the J call TRBJ2-2; the match to TRBD2 covers 8 bases. V dropped 0 bases and J dropped 7; count of bases not matched to a gene: 8. Germline V CDR1 and CDR2: SGDLS, YYNGEE. The CDR3 has 16 residues. The CDR3 sequence is CASSVGTGGRIGELFF. In DNA, the CDR3 is TGTGCCAGCAGCGTAGGGACGGGAGGGAGGATCGGGGAGCTGTTTTTT.

V and J are TRBV7-8 and TRBJ2-5; 14 bases align to TRBD2. V trimming: 5 bases; J trimming: 4 bases; junction bases outside the gene matches: 9. The germline V gene encodes CDR1 SGHVS and CDR2 FQNEAQ. The CDR3 length is 17 residues. The CDR3 here is CASSPRLAGGPRETQYF. CDR3 nucleotide sequence: TGTGCCAGCAGCCCCAGACTAGCGGGAGGGCCAAGAGAGACCCAGTACTTC. Supplemented by reference TRBV7-8 and TRBJ2-5, the full variable domain reads GAGVSQSPRYKVAKRGQDVALRCDPISGHVSLFWYQQALGQGPEFLTYFQNEAQLDKSGLPSDRFFAERPEGSVSTLKIQRTQQEDSAVYLCASSPRLAGGPRETQYFGPGTRLLVL.

This chain connects TRBV6-1 to TRBJ2-1; 10 bases fit TRBD2. Losses at the gene ends were 3 bases for V and 9 bases for J; bases not matched to a gene: 8. The CDR3 length is 15 residues. Germline CDR1 and CDR2: MNHNS and SASEGT. CDR3 protein: CASSDAAGGPSEQFF. The CDR3, as DNA: TGTGCCAGCAGTGACGCAGCGGGGGGGCCGAGTGAGCAGTTCTTC.

The CDR3 loop is CASSYFGVNTEAFF. In DNA form, the CDR3 reads TGTGCCAGCAGTTACTTCGGGGTGAACACTGAAGCTTTCTTT. V and J are TRBV6-5 and TRBJ1-1, with D uncertain. Germline V gives CDR1 MNHEY, CDR2 SVGAGI. V was clipped by 1 base and J by 0 bases, with 6 bases between them. The CDR3 length is 14 residues.

This clone was observed once. The V gene is TRBV4-3, the J gene TRBJ2-1; D is possibly TRBD1 (6 bases). The germline CDR1 and CDR2 sequences are LGHNA and YSLEER. This CDR3 has 15 residues. V lost 4 bases to trimming and J lost 0 bases, with 10 bases between them. CDR3 bases: TGCGCCAGCAGCCCGCAGGGGACCTCCTACAATGAGCAGTTCTTC. This sequence encodes CASSPQGTSYNEQFF.

The gene calls are TRBV4-2 and TRBJ1-3, with 7 bases matching TRBD1. The trim removed 2 bases at V and 6 bases at J, leaving 16 bases unmatched. CDR1 is LGHNA and CDR2 is YNFKEQ in the germline V gene. CDR3 length equals 18 residues. CDR3 in DNA: TGTGCCAGCAGCCAAACCCCCGGCGGGACAGACTCGGAAAACACCATATATTTT. It specifies CASSQTPGGTDSENTIYF.

V usage is TRBV9 and J usage is TRBJ2-5, with TRBD2 matching over 13 bases. The germline gives CDR1 SGDLS, CDR2 YYNGEE. This CDR3 is built from 17 residues. The V and J ends lost 2 bases and 2 bases, in that order; junction bases with no gene match: 6. In DNA, the CDR3 is TGTGCCAGCAGCGTGAGCCCGGGACTAGCGGGGCAAGAGACCCAGTACTTC. Translation: CASSVSPGLAGQETQYF. Full variable domain (remainder filled in from reference TRBV9 and TRBJ2-5): DSGVTQTPKHLITATGQRVTLRCSPRSGDLSVYWYQQSLDQGLQFLIQYYNGEERAKGNILERFSAQQFPDLHSELNLSSLELGDSALYFCASSVSPGLAGQETQYFGPGTRLLVL.

The chain has TRBV30 and TRBJ1-1; 9 bases are shared with TRBD1. Germline V gene data show CDR1 as GTSNPN and CDR2 as SVGIG (reference sequence). The V and J ends lost 2 bases and 1 base, in that order; junction bases with no gene match: 8. CDR3 size: 16 residues. CDR3 in DNA: TGTGCCTGGAGTTTACGACCGGGACAGGGGAACACTGAAGCTTTCTTT. Protein: CAWSLRPGQGNTEAFF.

This chain connects TRBV4-2 to TRBJ2-2; TRBD2 matches 9 bases. Germline lookup yields CDR1 LGHNA and CDR2 YNFKEQ. There are 20 residues in the CDR3. Losses at the gene ends were 1 base for V and 6 bases for J; bases not matched to a gene: 18. This CDR3 reads CASSQGSLRAGGPMAGELFF. The CDR3 DNA sequence: TGTGCCAGCAGCCAAGGAAGCTTGCGAGCGGGGGGCCCCATGGCCGGGGAGCTGTTTTTT.